This entry lists 5 T cell receptor beta chains sequenced from one sample in a study of T-cell reconstitution after alpha-beta-depleted transplantation in children. Preparing the TCRbeta library involved the use of unique molecular identifiers. TCRdb reprocessed the PCR reads with MiXCR, giving one entry per CDR3 protein. The sample consists of about 460,000 distinct CDR3 sequences, more than 9% of them appearing once. The specimen was PBMCs, collected before TCRalphabeta/CD19-depleted stem cell transplant. These receptors originate from a child aged 2 to 15 with inherited bone marrow failure, due to receive a stem cell transplant.

This clonotype was counted between two and nine times. The chain employs TRBV7-2 and TRBJ2-3; TRBD2 aligns across 7 bases. The CDR3 has 14 residues. CDR1 and CDR2 from the germline V gene are SGHTA and FQGNSA. The junction had 8 bases not matched to a gene; V was cut back by 5 bases and J by 6 bases. The CDR3 loop is CASSQGLEGDTQYF. The CDR3 DNA reads as TGTGCCAGCAGCCAAGGACTAGAGGGGGATACGCAGTATTTT.

Ten or more counts support this clonotype. This chain links TRBV27 with TRBJ2-2; possibly TRBD2 for D (5 bases). The CDR3 is 14 amino acids. Germline V gene lookup returns CDR1 MNHEY and CDR2 SMNVEV (reference sequence). V lost 3 bases, J lost 4 bases, and 9 bases lay in between. The CDR3 protein is CASSFGGSTGELFF. DNA of the CDR3: TGTGCCAGCAGTTTCGGTGGGAGCACCGGGGAGCTGTTTTTT.

This clonotype was picked up many times. The rearrangement joins TRBV5-1 to TRBJ2-1, with 9 bases that match TRBD2. The length of the CDR3 is 15 residues. CDR1 and CDR2 from the germline V gene are SGHRS and YFSETQ. J gave up 7 bases and V 2 bases, and 7 bases lay outside the gene matches. Here the CDR3 DNA reads TGCGCCAGCAGCTTTCCAGCGGGAGGTGAGAATGAGCAGTTCTTC. This codes for CASSFPAGGENEQFF. Complete variable domain (other parts from reference TRBV5-1 and TRBJ2-1): KAGVTQTPRYLIKTRGQQVTLSCSPISGHRSVSWYQQTPGQGLQFLFEYFSETQRNKGNFPGRFSGRQFSNSRSEMNVSTLELGDSALYLCASSFPAGGENEQFFGPGTRLTVL.

On this clonotype itself: The germline gene is not matched at one end of the junction; a read error may be the cause. This chain links TRBV27 with TRBJ2-3; 7 positions match TRBD2. Germline CDR1 and CDR2: MNHEY and SMNVEV (reference sequence). The CDR3 is 16 amino acids. The CDR3 nucleotides read TGTGCCAGCAGTTTAAGGGACTACCTTTCTGCAGATACGCACTATTTT. Its translation: CASSLRDYLSADTHYF.

This clonotype has more than one count but fewer than ten. The chain joins TRBV20-1 to TRBJ2-3; tentative D call: TRBD1 (5 bases). Germline V CDR1 and CDR2: DFQATT, SNEGSKA (reference sequence). V lost 7 bases to trimming and J lost 2 bases, with 13 bases between them. This CDR3 spans 13 amino acids. The CDR3: CSVSRTYTDTQYF. For the CDR3, the DNA is TGCAGTGTATCTAGGACATACACAGATACGCAGTATTTT.